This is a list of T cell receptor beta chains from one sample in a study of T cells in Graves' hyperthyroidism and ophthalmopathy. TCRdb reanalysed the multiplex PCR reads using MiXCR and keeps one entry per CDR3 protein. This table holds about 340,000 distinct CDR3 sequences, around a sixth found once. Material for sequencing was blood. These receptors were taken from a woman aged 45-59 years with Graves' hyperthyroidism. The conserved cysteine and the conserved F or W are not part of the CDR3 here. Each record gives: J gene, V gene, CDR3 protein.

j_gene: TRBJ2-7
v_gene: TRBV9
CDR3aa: ASSPPEADEQY

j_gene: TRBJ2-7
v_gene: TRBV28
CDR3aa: ASSSGTSGPAYEQY

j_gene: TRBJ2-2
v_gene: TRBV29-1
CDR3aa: SAGGAGPGGTGELF

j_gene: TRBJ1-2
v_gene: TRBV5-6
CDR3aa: ASDRSRDSYGYT

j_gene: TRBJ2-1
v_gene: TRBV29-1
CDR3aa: SVEEGKQF

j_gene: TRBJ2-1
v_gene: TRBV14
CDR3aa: ASSQDQGAGGNEQF

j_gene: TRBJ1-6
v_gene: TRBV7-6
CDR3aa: ASSPTTWQGNSPLH

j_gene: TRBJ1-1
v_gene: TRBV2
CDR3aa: ASSAGTGKTEAF

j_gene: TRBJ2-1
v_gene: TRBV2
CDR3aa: ASSATGTSGSEQF

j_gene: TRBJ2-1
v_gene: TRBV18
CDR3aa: ASSPLVVADNEQF

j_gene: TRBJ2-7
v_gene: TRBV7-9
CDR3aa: ATAGPGGTYEQY

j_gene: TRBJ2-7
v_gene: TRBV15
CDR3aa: ATSRGQAGSYEQY

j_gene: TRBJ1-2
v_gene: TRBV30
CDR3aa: AWSHKEGGRNYGYT

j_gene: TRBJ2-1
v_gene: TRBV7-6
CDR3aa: ASSPRTGAPNEQF

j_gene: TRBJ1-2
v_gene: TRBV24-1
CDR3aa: ATSQGTYGYT

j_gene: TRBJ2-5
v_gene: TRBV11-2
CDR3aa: ASSIGGTTYQETQY

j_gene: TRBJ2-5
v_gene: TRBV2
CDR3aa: ASSRQDQETQY

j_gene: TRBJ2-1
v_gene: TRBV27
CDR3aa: ASSLGGPAGNEQF

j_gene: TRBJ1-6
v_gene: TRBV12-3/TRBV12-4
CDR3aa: ASSNGGNNSPLH

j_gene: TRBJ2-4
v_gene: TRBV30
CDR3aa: AWAVTGVKNIQY

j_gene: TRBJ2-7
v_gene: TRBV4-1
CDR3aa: ASSPRTENYEQY

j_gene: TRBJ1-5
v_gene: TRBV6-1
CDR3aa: ASSDTVSNQPQH

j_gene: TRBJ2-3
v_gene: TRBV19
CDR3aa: ASRVTPTDTQY

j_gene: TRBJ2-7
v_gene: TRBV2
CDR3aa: ASSDSGSPEQY

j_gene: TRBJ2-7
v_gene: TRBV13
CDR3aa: ASSPREMVGEQY

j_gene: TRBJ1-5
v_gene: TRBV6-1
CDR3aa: ASTSTGRRDQPQH

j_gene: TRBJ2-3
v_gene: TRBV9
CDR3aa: ASSTSGPSTDTQY

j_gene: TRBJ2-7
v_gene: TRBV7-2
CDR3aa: ASSSLGVEQY

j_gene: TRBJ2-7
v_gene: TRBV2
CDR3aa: ASKTLGTPEQY

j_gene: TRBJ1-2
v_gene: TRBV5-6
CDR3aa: ASSQGPGPSYGYT

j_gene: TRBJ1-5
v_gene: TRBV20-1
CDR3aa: SARDPMRWDQPQH

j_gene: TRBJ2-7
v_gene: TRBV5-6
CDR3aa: ASSFGLAGAINEQY

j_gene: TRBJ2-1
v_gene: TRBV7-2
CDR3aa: ASSFPVLGEQF

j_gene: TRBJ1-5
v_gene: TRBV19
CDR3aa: ASMARGSSNQPQH

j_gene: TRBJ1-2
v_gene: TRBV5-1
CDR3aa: ASSWAETNYGYT

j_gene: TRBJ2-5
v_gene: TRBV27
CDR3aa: ASSPRDGSGFQY

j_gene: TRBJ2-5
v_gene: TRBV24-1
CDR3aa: ATSDSSKGLETQY

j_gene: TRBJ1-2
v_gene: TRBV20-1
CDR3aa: SARDPPLQGSGYT

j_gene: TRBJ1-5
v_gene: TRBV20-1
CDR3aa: SARERTGSGQPQH

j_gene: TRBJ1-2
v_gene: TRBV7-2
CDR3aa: ASSLFGNRGQGYT

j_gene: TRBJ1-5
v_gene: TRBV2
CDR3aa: ASSDTTAQPQH

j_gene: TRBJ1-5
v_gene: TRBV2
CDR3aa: ASSGPGQPQH

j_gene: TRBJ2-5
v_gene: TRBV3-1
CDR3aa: ASSRRDRGRETQY

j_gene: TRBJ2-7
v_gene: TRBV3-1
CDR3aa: ASSQGSGRGYEQY

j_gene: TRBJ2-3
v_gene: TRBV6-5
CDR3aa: ASSYQGLATDTQY

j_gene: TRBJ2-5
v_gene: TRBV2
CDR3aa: ASIIAELGETQY

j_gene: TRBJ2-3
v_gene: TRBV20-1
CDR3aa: SAGGRDTDTQY

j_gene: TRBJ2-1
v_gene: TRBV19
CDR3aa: ASSPGGGLSSYNEQF

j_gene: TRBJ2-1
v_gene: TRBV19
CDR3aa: ASSISFWTEQF

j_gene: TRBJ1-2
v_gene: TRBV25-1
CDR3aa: ASSVSDSYGYT

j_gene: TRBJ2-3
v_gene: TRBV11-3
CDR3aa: ASTRGGGPDSSTDTQY

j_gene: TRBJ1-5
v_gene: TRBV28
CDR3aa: ASSLGVAGRLTQH